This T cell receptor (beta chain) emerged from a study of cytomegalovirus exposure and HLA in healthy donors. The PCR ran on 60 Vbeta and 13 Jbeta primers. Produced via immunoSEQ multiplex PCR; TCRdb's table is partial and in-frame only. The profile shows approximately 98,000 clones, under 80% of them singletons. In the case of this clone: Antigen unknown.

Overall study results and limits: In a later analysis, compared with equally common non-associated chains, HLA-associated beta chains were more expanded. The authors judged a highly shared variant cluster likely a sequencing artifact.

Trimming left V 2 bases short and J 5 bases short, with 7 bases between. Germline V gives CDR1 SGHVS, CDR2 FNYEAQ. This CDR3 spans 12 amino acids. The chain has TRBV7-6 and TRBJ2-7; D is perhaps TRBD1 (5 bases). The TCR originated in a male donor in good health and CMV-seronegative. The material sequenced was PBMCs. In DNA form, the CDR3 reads TGTGCCAGCAGCTTAAAAGGGGACGAGCAGTACTTC. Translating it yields CASSLKGDEQYF.